Sequencing of this T cell receptor (beta chain) was carried out in a study of identical twins. General study findings and limits: Invariant T cells like MAIT and iNKT could partly confound the zero-insertion analyses.

After template switching added a universal primer site, the resulting cDNA carried unique molecular identifiers. TCRdb reanalysed the 5' RACE reads using MiXCR and keeps one entry per CDR3 protein. The sample has some 570,000 distinct CDR3 sequences; more than 20% are singletons. Worth noting for this clonotype: Its antigen is as yet unknown.

Germline assignment: CDR1 DFQATT and CDR2 SNEGSKA (reference sequence). Between the trimmed V and J ends, which lost 1 base and 5 bases, there was a span of 12 bases. The CDR3 sequence is 14 residues long. Another study also made use of these data, one on yellow fever vaccine responses in identical twins.

This TCR was recovered from a woman aged 18-30 years in good health. The chain employs TRBV20-1 and TRBJ2-1; a weak D match, TRBD2 (5 bases). The sample was CD4+ T cells sorted from blood. CDR3 loop: CSARGGLANNEQFF. The CDR3 bases are TGCAGTGCTAGAGGGGGTCTAGCTAACAATGAGCAGTTCTTC.